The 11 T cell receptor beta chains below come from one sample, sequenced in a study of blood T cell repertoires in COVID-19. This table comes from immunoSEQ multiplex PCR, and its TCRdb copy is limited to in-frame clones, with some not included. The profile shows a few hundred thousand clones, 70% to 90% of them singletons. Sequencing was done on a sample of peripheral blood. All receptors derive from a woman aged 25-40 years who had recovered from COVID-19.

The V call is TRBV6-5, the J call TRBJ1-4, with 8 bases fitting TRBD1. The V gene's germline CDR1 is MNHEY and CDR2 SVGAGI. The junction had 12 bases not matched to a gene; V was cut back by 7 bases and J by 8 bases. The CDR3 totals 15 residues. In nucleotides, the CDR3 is TGTGCCAGCAACAGGGGGACGGGCCCCGGGGAAAAACTGTTTTTT. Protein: CASNRGTGPGEKLFF.

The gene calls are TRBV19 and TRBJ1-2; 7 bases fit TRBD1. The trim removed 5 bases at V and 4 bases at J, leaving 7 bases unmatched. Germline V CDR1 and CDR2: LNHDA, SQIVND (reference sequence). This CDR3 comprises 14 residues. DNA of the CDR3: TGTGCCAGTAGTCTTCCCGGGACAGTCTATGGCTACACCTTC. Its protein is CASSLPGTVYGYTF. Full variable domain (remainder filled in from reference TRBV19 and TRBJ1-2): DGGITQSPKYLFRKEGQNVTLSCEQNLNHDAMYWYRQDPGQGLRLIYYSQIVNDFQKGDIAEGYSVSREKKESFPLTVTSAQKNPTAFYLCASSLPGTVYGYTFGSGTRLTVV.

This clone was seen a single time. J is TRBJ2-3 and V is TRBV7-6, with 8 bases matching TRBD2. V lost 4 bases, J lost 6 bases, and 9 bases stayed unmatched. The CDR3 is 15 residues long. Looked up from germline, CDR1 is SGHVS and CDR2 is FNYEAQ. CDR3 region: CASSSAAGGTDTQYF. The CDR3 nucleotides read TGTGCCAGCAGCTCCGCGGCGGGGGGTACCGATACGCAGTATTTT. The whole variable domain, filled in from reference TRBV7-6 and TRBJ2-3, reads GAGVSQSPRYKVTKRGQDVALRCDPISGHVSLYWYRQALGQGPEFLTYFNYEAQQDKSGLPNDRFSAERPEGSISTLTIQRTEQRDSAMYRCASSSAAGGTDTQYFGPGTRLTVL.

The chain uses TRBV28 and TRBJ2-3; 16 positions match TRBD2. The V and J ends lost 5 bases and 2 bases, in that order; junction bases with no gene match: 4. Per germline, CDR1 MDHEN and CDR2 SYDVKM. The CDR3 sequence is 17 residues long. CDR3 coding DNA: TGTGCCAGCAGTCTTGGGACTAGCGGGGGGGCCACAGATACGCAGTATTTT. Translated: CASSLGTSGGATDTQYF. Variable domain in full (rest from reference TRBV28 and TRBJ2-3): DVKVTQSSRYLVKRTGEKVFLECVQDMDHENMFWYRQDPGLGLRLIYFSYDVKMKEKGDIPEGYSVSREKKERFSLILESASTNQTSMYLCASSLGTSGGATDTQYFGPGTRLTVL.

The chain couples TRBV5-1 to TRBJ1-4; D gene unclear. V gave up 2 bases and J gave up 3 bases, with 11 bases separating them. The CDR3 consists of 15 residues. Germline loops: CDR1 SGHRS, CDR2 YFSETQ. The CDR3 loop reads CASSFFGGPNEKLFF. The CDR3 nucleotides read TGCGCCAGCAGCTTTTTTGGAGGACCTAATGAAAAACTGTTTTTT.

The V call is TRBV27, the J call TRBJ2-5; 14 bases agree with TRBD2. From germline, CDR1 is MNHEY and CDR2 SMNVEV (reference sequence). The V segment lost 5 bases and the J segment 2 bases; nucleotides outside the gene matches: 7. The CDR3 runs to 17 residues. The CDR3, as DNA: TGTGCCAGCAGTCTACGGACTAGCGGGGGGATACAAGAGACCCAGTACTTC. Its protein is CASSLRTSGGIQETQYF.

In DNA form, the CDR3 reads TGTGCCAGCAGTTTATATCGGGGGACAGGGGGGAATGAAAAACTGTTTTTT. Residues: CASSLYRGTGGNEKLFF. The J gene is TRBJ1-4, the V gene TRBV28; 11 nucleotides align to TRBD1. The J segment lost 5 bases and the V segment lost 1 base, leaving 6 bases of the junction unmatched. This CDR3 is 17 amino acids long. Germline V CDR1 and CDR2: MDHEN, SYDVKM.

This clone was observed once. The CDR3 DNA sequence: TGTGCCAGCAGCAACACAGGACCCTACGAGCAGTACTTC. Its translation: CASSNTGPYEQYF. V is TRBV7-8 and J is TRBJ2-7; weak D call: TRBD1 (5 bases). Germline V gene sequence: CDR1 SGHVS, CDR2 FQNEAQ. V was pared by 5 bases and J by 2 bases, with 10 bases between. The CDR3 has 13 amino acids.

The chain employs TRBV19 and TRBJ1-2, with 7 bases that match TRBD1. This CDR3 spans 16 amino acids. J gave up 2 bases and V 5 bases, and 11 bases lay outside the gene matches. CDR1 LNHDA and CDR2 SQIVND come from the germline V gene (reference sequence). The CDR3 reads CASSAGTENRNYGYTF. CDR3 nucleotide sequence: TGTGCCAGTAGTGCCGGGACAGAAAACCGGAACTATGGCTACACCTTC.

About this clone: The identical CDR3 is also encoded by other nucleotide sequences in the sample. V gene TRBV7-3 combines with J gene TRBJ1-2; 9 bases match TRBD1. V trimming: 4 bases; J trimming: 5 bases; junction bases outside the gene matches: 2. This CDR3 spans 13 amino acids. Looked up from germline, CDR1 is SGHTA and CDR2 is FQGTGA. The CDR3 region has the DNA TGTGCCAGCAGCTCCGGACAGGGGTATGGCTACACCTTC. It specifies CASSSGQGYGYTF.

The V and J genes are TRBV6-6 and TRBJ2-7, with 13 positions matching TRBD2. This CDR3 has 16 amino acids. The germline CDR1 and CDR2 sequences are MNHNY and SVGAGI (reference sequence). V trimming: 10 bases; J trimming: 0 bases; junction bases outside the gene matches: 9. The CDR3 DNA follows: TGTGCCACAAGACTAGCGGGGGGCCGGAGCTCCTACGAGCAGTACTTC. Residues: CATRLAGGRSSYEQYF.